The 3 T cell receptor beta chains reported below all come from one sample, sequenced in a study of beta chain features in type 1 diabetes. Every isolated RNA sample was fully reverse transcribed, so sequencing captured expressed TCRB transcripts. Generated by immunoSEQ multiplex PCR, the TCRdb table keeps only in-frame clones and is missing some. The sample holds 300,000 to 350,000 clones, 15% to 20% seen once. The sample taken for sequencing was naive CD4+ T cells from blood. These receptors came from a woman younger than 35 in good health.

The chain joins TRBV4-3 to TRBJ1-6, with TRBD1 as a possible D gene (6 bases). The CDR3 length is 18 residues. Looked up from germline, CDR1 is LGHNA and CDR2 is YSLEER. V lost 4 bases and J 1 base, leaving 17 bases between the germline ends. The CDR3 here is CASSLKTSGESYNSPLHF. CDR3 DNA sequence: TGCGCCAGCAGCCTCAAAACTTCAGGGGAATCCTATAATTCACCCCTCCACTTT.

This clone was seen a handful of times. V and J are TRBV5-1 and TRBJ1-1, with D hard to call. This CDR3 has 12 residues. Germline CDR1 is SGHRS and CDR2 is YFSETQ. The V gene lost 4 bases and the J gene lost 7 bases, with 11 bases spanning the gap. DNA of the CDR3: TGCGCCAGCAGCCCGGAGGAGAATGAAGCTTTCTTT. This codes for CASSPEENEAFF.

V gene TRBV12-5 combines with J gene TRBJ2-1; 8 bases align to TRBD2. This CDR3 has 14 residues. CDR1 and CDR2 from the germline V gene are LGHNT and FRNRAP. V was pared by 3 bases and J by 6 bases, with 4 bases of the junction left unmatched. The CDR3 coding sequence is TGTGCTAGTGGTTTATCGGGGGGGGCCAATGAGCAGTTCTTC. Translating gives CASGLSGGANEQFF.